These 22 T cell receptor beta chains were sequenced from one sample in a study of blood T cells in healthy people across ages. Primers used in a second PCR of roughly 6 to 11 cycles were a sample-barcoded 5' primer and a J-beta primer mix. TCRdb analysed the 5' RACE reads with MiXCR anew, one entry per CDR3 protein. The data show around 990,000 distinct CDR3 sequences, roughly two fifths seen once. Sequences were obtained from blood. The source of these receptors is a man younger than 35 in good health.

This clonotype was detected only a few times. The rearrangement joins TRBV9 to TRBJ1-2; D uncertain. Germline values: CDR1 SGDLS, CDR2 YYNGEE. V was shortened by 1 base and J by 13 bases, with 2 bases between the two germline ends. This CDR3 region has 8 residues. DNA for the CDR3: TGTGCCAGCAGCGTACGCACCTTC. Protein sequence: CASSVRTF. Drawing the rest from reference TRBV9 and TRBJ1-2, the complete variable domain is DSGVTQTPKHLITATGQRVTLRCSPRSGDLSVYWYQQSLDQGLQFLIQYYNGEERAKGNILERFSAQQFPDLHSELNLSSLELGDSALYFCASSVRTFGSGTRLTVV.

This chain joins TRBV7-2 and TRBJ2-1; D is unresolved. The CDR3 is 12 residues long. CDR1 SGHTA and CDR2 FQGNSA come from the germline V gene. V was cut by 5 bases and J by 8 bases, with 10 bases left in between. This CDR3 is CASSQKVYEQFF. CDR3 bases: TGTGCCAGCAGCCAAAAGGTATATGAGCAGTTCTTC.

The sample holds a few counts of this clonotype. The rearrangement uses TRBV12-3 or TRBV12-4 and TRBJ2-2, with a tentative D call TRBD1 (5 bases). V was cut by 2 bases and J by 7 bases, with 11 bases left in between. The CDR3 contains 14 residues. Here the CDR3 DNA reads TGTGCCAGCAGTTTAACGGCAGGGATCGGGGAGCTGTTTTTT. As protein: CASSLTAGIGELFF.

This chain joins TRBV9 and TRBJ2-3, with TRBD2 identical over 14 bases. V was pared by 3 bases and J by 4 bases, with 4 bases of the junction left unmatched. The CDR3 sequence is 16 residues long. Germline CDR1 reads SGDLS; CDR2 reads YYNGEE. Here the CDR3 reads CASSETSGGAADTQYF. The CDR3 DNA follows: TGTGCCAGCAGCGAGACTAGCGGGGGGGCCGCAGATACGCAGTATTTT.

The chain links TRBV11-2 to TRBJ2-5; D is uncertain. The CDR3 extends over 13 amino acids. V was shortened by 0 bases and J by 5 bases, with 7 bases between the two germline ends. CDR1 is SGHAT, CDR2 FQNNGV, per germline. CDR3 in DNA: TGTGCCAGCAGCTTAGATCCAGGCGAGACCCAGTACTTC. The encoded protein is CASSLDPGETQYF.

This clonotype turned up a few times. This chain joins TRBV20-1 and TRBJ2-5; 7 bases align to TRBD2. The CDR3 covers 14 residues. The germline CDR1 and CDR2 sequences are DFQATT and SNEGSKA (reference sequence). With 5 bases clipped from V and 2 bases from J, the junction kept 8 bases outside the gene matches. The CDR3 nucleotides are TGCAGTGCTCCAACAAGCGGGGTACAAGAGACCCAGTACTTC. The encoded protein is CSAPTSGVQETQYF.

The V call is TRBV14, the J call TRBJ1-2, with D possibly being TRBD1 (5 bases). This CDR3 region has 15 residues. V was clipped by 1 base and J by 4 bases, with 13 bases between them. Germline V gene lookup returns CDR1 SGHDN and CDR2 FVKESK. CDR3 bases: TGTGCCAGCAGCCAAGGGGGGGGGATTCCCTATGGCTACACCTTC. Amino acid sequence: CASSQGGGIPYGYTF.

This chain uses TRBV9 with TRBJ1-2, with D possibly matching TRBD1 (6 bases). The CDR3 covers 17 residues. Germline V gives CDR1 SGDLS, CDR2 YYNGEE. V was clipped by 3 bases and J by 8 bases, with 26 bases between them. The CDR3 coding sequence is TGTGCCAGCAGCGCGCATTACCTGGCACAGGGTAGAGACGGCTACACCTTC. This codes for CASSAHYLAQGRDGYTF.

This clonotype was seen a handful of times. The genes are TRBV12-3 or TRBV12-4 and TRBJ2-3; a weak D match, TRBD1 (6 bases). V was trimmed by 5 bases and J by 2 bases, leaving 11 bases between them. The CDR3 length is 14 residues. The CDR3 sequence: CASSVHRATDTQYF. The CDR3, as DNA: TGTGCCAGCAGTGTCCACAGGGCCACAGATACGCAGTATTTT.

There are a few counts of this clonotype. V usage is TRBV5-1 and J usage is TRBJ2-7; tentative D call: TRBD2 (6 bases). The length of the CDR3 is 17 residues. Between the trimmed V and J ends, which lost 5 bases and 3 bases, there was a span of 24 bases. CDR1 and CDR2 (germline): SGHRS, YFSETQ. The CDR3 nucleotides read TGCGCCAGCAGTCTTTACTTAGGGACTGCGCCCTACTACGAGCAGTACTTC. This sequence encodes CASSLYLGTAPYYEQYF.

This rearrangement joins TRBV29-1 to TRBJ2-5; 8 bases align to TRBD1. CDR1 SQVTM and CDR2 ANQGSEA come from the germline V gene. This CDR3 has 15 residues. Here the CDR3 DNA reads TGCAGTGTCGCCCCCCTGGACAGGGCCCACAATGAGCAGTACTTC. Its protein is CSVAPLDRAHNEQYF.

The chain uses TRBV10-3 and TRBJ2-3; 8 bases match TRBD2. Germline values: CDR1 ENHRY, CDR2 SYGVKD. The junction had 11 bases not matched to a gene; V was cut back by 7 bases and J by 2 bases. The CDR3 has 16 amino acids. CDR3 bases: TGTGCCATCACATCCGGGGGGGCCGGGAACACAGATACGCAGTATTTT. It yields the protein CAITSGGAGNTDTQYF.

The V gene is TRBV7-9, the J gene TRBJ1-2; TRBD1 matches 7 bases. The CDR3 runs 15 residues. The J segment lost 4 bases and the V segment lost 5 bases, leaving 10 bases of the junction unmatched. Per germline, CDR1 SEHNR and CDR2 FQNEAQ (reference sequence). Written as DNA, the CDR3 is TGTGCCAGCAGCCCCGGGACAGCCCTCTCCTATGGCTACACCTTC. As protein: CASSPGTALSYGYTF.

This chain connects TRBV4-3 to TRBJ2-3, with D perhaps TRBD1 (6 bases). The ends were cut back, 3 bases at V and 5 bases at J, with 9 bases in the middle. CDR1 LGHNA and CDR2 YSLEER come from the germline V gene. CDR3 size: 13 residues. The CDR3 region has the DNA TGCGCCAGCAGCCAGGACAGAATAGATACGCAGTATTTT. Protein: CASSQDRIDTQYF.

In its sample, this clonotype was seen a few times. The chain has TRBV25-1 and TRBJ2-7; 8 bases fit TRBD2. Unmatched junction bases numbered 14, after V lost 3 bases and J lost 7 bases. Germline loops: CDR1 MGHDK, CDR2 SYGVNS. The CDR3 is made up of 16 amino acids. The CDR3 coding sequence is TGTGCCAGCAGTGATTCGGGACTAGACGTTTGGCATGAGCAGTACTTC. Its protein product is CASSDSGLDVWHEQYF.

The V call is TRBV27, the J call TRBJ2-3, with D possibly being TRBD1 (6 bases). Germline V gene sequence: CDR1 MNHEY, CDR2 SMNVEV (reference sequence). Trimming removed 6 bases at V and 2 bases at J, with 15 bases between. The CDR3 spans 15 residues. The CDR3 reads CASSPTQGNTDTQYF. The CDR3 DNA is TGTGCCAGCAGCCCTACACAGGGAAACACAGATACGCAGTATTTT.

The chain links TRBV20-1 to TRBJ1-5, with D possibly matching TRBD1 (6 bases). CDR1 is DFQATT, CDR2 SNEGSKA, per germline (reference sequence). The CDR3 is made up of 14 amino acids. V was cut by 1 base and J by 4 bases, with 11 bases left in between. CDR3 nucleotide sequence: TGCAGTGCTAGAGTACCGGGGGCAAATCAGCCCCAGCATTTT. Translating it yields CSARVPGANQPQHF.

This clonotype was counted many times. The chain carries TRBV5-1 and TRBJ2-7, with 7 nucleotides matching TRBD1. CDR1 is SGHRS, CDR2 YFSETQ, per germline. The CDR3 is 15 residues long. V dropped 6 bases and J dropped 0; count of bases not matched to a gene: 9. CDR3 loop: CASTHQQGPSYEQYF. DNA of the CDR3: TGCGCCAGCACCCATCAACAGGGGCCCTCCTACGAGCAGTACTTC.

There are a few counts of this clonotype. This chain joins TRBV6-5 and TRBJ1-2; D is unresolved. This CDR3 spans 13 amino acids. Trimming cost V 5 bases and J 8 bases, with 15 bases left between them. Germline loops: CDR1 MNHEY, CDR2 SVGAGI. CDR3 bases: TGTGCCAGCAGTGCCACAGAGTTCTTAGGCTACACCTTC. It is translated as CASSATEFLGYTF.

This clonotype was observed a handful of times. The chain combines TRBV12-5 with TRBJ2-2; D uncertain. The CDR3 length is 14 residues. Trimming cost V 7 bases and J 2 bases, with 11 bases left between them. CDR1 LGHNT and CDR2 FRNRAP come from the germline V gene. In nucleotides, the CDR3 is TGTGCTAGTGCGTATAGTGGCAACACCGGGGAGCTGTTTTTT. It yields the protein CASAYSGNTGELFF.

There are a few counts of this clonotype. V is TRBV24-1 and J is TRBJ2-1; D is unresolved. The CDR3 runs to 15 residues. Trimming removed 3 bases at V and 3 bases at J, with 11 bases between. Germline-derived CDR1 and CDR2 are KGHDR and SFDVKD. CDR3 region: CATSDGQKDYNEQFF. The CDR3 DNA sequence: TGTGCCACCAGTGATGGCCAAAAGGACTACAATGAGCAGTTCTTC.

The rearrangement uses TRBV29-1 and TRBJ2-1, with 7 bases lining up with TRBD1. The CDR3 sequence is 14 residues long. V trimming: 3 bases; J trimming: 6 bases; junction bases outside the gene matches: 8. The germline V gene has CDR1 SQVTM and CDR2 ANQGSEA. The CDR3 DNA reads TGCAGCGTTGAGGCACAGGGGAATCTCAATGAGCAGTTCTTC. It translates to CSVEAQGNLNEQFF.